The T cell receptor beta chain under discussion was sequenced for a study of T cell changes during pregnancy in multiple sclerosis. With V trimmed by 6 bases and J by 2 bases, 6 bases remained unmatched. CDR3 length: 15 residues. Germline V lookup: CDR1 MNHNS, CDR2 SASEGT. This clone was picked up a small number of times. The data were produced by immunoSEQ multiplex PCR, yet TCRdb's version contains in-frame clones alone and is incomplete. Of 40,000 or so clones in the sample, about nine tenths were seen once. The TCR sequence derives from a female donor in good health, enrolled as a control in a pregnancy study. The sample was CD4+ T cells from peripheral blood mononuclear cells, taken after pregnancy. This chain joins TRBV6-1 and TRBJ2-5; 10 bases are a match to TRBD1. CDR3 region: CASRWTGGQQETQYF. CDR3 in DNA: TGTGCCAGCAGATGGACAGGGGGACAACAAGAGACCCAGTACTTC.